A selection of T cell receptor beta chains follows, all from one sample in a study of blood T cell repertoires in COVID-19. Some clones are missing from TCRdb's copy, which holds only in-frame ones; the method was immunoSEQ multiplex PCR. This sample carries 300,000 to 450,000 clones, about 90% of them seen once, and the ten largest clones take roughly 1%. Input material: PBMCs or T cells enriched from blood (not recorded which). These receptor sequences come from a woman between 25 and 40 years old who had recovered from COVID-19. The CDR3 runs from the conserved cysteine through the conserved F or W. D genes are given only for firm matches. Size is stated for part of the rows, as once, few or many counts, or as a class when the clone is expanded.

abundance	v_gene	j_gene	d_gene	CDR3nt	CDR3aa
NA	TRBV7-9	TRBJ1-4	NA	TGTGCCAGCAGCTGGTTAAGCGAAAAACTGTTTTTT	CASSWLSEKLFF
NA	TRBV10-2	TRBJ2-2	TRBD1	TGCGCCAGCAGCGCAGGGGGCTGGACCGGGGAGCTGTTTTTT	CASSAGGWTGELFF
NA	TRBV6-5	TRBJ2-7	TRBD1	TGTGCCAGCGGTCGACAGGGAGATTCGTACGAGCAGTACTTC	CASGRQGDSYEQYF
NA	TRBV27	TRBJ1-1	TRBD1	TGTGCCAGCAGGGAAACCGGGACAGCAGCTTTCTTT	CASRETGTAAFF
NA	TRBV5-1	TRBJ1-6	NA	TGCGCCAGCGGAGTCGGAGGGGATAATTCACCCCTCCACTTT	CASGVGGDNSPLHF
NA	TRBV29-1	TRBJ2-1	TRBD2	TGCAGCGTTGAAGATCCGGGGGGTGAGCAGTTCTTC	CSVEDPGGEQFF
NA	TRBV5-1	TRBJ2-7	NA	TGCGCCAGCAGCTTGGAGCAGGGCTACGAGCAGTACTTC	CASSLEQGYEQYF
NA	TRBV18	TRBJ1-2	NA	TGTGCCAGCTCACGAGCAGGGCCTAACTATGGCTACACCTTC	CASSRAGPNYGYTF
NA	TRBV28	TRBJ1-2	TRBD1	TGTGCCAGCAGGTACAGGGGGACAGTCTTTAACGGCTACACCTTC	CASRYRGTVFNGYTF
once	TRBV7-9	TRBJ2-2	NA	TGTGCCAGCAGCCAATTGGGAGTCACCGGGGAGCTGTTTTTT	CASSQLGVTGELFF
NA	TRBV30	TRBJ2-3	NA	TGTGCCTGGAGTGTCTGGCAGACAGATACGCAGTATTTT	CAWSVWQTDTQYF
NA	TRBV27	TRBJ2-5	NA	TGTGCCAGCAGTTTAGCGGGGAGGGAGACCCAGTACTTC	CASSLAGRETQYF
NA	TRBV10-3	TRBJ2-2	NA	TGTGCCATCAGTGACCCCGCCCCGGGGACCGGGGAGCTGTTTTTT	CAISDPAPGTGELFF
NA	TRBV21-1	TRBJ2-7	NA	TGTGCCAGCAGCAGGTGGAGGGACAGGAGCAACGAGCAGTACTTC	CASSRWRDRSNEQYF
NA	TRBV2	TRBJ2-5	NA	TGTGCCAGCAGTGATGGACGGGGGGAGACCCAGTACTTC	CASSDGRGETQYF
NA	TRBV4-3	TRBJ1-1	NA	TGCGCCAGCAGCCCCGGGTCAGGGACTGAAGCTTTCTTT	CASSPGSGTEAFF
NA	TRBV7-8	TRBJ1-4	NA	TGTGCCAGCAGCCCCCAGGGGAAGGGCGAAAAACTGTTTTTT	CASSPQGKGEKLFF
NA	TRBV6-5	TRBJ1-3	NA	TGTGCCAGCAGTTACCTGACAGCTGGAAACACCATATATTTT	CASSYLTAGNTIYF
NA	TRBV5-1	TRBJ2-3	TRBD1	TGCGCCAGCAGCTGGACAGGGTCCTACACAGATACGCAGTATTTT	CASSWTGSYTDTQYF
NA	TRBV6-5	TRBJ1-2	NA	TGTGCCAGCAGTTACGGCCAATTTGGGGACTTTAGGGGCTACACCTTC	CASSYGQFGDFRGYTF
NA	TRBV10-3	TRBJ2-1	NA	TGTGCCATCAGTGAGCCCAACAATGAGCAGTTCTTC	CAISEPNNEQFF
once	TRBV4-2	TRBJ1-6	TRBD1	TGTGCCAGCAGGCGCACAGGGGGGCCATATAATTCACCCCTCCACTTT	CASRRTGGPYNSPLHF